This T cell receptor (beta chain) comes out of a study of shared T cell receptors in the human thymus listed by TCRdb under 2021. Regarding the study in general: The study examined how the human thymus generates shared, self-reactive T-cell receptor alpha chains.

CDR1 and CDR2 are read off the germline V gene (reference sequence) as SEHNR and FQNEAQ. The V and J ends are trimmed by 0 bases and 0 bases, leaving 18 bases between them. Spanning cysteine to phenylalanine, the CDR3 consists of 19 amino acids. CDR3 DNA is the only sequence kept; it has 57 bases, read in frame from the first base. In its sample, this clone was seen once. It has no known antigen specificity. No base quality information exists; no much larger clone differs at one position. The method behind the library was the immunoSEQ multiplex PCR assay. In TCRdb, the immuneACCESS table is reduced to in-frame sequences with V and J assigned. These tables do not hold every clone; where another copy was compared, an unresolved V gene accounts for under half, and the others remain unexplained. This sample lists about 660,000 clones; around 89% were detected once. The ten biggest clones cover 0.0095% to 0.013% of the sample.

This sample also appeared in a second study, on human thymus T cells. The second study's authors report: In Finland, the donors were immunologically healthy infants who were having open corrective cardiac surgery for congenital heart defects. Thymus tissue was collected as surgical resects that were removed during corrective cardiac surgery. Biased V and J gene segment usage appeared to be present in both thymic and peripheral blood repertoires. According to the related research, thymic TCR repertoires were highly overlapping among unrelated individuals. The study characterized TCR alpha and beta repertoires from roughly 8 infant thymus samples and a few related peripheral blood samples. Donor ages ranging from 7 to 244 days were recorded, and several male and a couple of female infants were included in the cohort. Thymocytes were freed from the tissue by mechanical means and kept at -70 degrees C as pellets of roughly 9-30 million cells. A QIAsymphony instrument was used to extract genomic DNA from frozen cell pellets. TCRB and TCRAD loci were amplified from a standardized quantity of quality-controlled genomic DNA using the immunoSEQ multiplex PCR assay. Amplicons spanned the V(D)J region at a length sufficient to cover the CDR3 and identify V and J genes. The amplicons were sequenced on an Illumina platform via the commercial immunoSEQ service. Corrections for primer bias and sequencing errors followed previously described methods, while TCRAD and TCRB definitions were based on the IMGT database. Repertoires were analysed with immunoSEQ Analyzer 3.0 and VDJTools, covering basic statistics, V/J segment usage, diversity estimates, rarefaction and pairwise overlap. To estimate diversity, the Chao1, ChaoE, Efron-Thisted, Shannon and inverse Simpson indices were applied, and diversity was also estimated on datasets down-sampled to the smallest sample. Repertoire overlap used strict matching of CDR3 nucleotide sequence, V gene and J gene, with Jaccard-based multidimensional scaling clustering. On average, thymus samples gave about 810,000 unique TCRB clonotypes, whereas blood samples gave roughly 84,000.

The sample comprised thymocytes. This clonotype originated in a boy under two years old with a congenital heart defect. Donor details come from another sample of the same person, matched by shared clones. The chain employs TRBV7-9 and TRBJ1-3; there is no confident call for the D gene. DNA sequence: TGTGCCAGCAGCTTAGCCCCAGAAGATACCTCTCGCTCTGGAAACACCATATATTTT. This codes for CASSLAPEDTSRSGNTIYF.